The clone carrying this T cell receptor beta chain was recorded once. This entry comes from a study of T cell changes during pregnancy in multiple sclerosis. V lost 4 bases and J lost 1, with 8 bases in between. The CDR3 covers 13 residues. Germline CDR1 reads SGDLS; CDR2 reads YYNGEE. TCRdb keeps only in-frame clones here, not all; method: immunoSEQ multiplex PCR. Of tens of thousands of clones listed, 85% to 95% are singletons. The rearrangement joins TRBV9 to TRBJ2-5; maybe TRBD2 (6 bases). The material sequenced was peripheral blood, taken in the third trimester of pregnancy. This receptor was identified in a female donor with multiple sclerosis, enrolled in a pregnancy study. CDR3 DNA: TGTGCCAGCAGCTTGGGACTCCAAGAGACCCAGTACTTC. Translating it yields CASSLGLQETQYF.